The 22 T cell receptor beta chains reported below all come from one sample, sequenced in a study of blood T cell repertoires in COVID-19. Assay used: immunoSEQ multiplex PCR; TCRdb lists only in-frame clones, some missing. The sample contains tens of thousands of clones, about 87% of which appear only once. The sample consisted of peripheral blood. The receptors derive from a human donor in a cohort sampled during active COVID-19.

The CDR3: CASSKANRSEAFF. The CDR3 DNA follows: TGTGCCAGCAGCAAAGCTAACAGGTCAGAAGCTTTCTTT. V gene TRBV21-1 combines with J gene TRBJ1-1; the tabulated D call, TRBD1, remains unverified against the DNA. TRBV21-1 is described as a pseudogene. This CDR3 comprises 13 residues.

The rearrangement links TRBV20-1 to TRBJ1-2; D may be TRBD1 (6 bases). The germline CDR1 and CDR2 sequences are DFQATT and SNEGSKA (reference sequence). Trimming removed 3 bases at V and 7 bases at J, with 24 bases between. CDR3 length equals 16 residues. The CDR3 sequence is CSASAPQGIKVGGYTF. In nucleotides, the CDR3 is TGCAGTGCTAGTGCCCCACAGGGCATTAAGGTCGGTGGCTACACCTTC.

The chain uses TRBV5-1 and TRBJ2-1; D is possibly TRBD1 (6 bases). Trimming left V 5 bases short and J 9 bases short, with 21 bases between. This CDR3 region has 15 residues. CDR1 is SGHRS, CDR2 YFSETQ, per germline. CDR3 bases: TGCGCCAGCAGGGTGACAGGTAGTGGGGACACTGAGCAGTTCTTC. Protein product: CASRVTGSGDTEQFF.

This sequence joins TRBV5-1 and TRBJ2-5; D gene uncertain. CDR1 is SGHRS, CDR2 YFSETQ, per germline. V gave up 5 bases and J gave up 2 bases, with 10 bases separating them. CDR3 length: 13 amino acids. CDR3 bases: TGCGCCAGCAGAGGTACTAATCAAGAGACCCAGTACTTC. Its translation is CASRGTNQETQYF. Drawing the rest from reference TRBV5-1 and TRBJ2-5, the complete variable domain is KAGVTQTPRYLIKTRGQQVTLSCSPISGHRSVSWYQQTPGQGLQFLFEYFSETQRNKGNFPGRFSGRQFSNSRSEMNVSTLELGDSALYLCASRGTNQETQYFGPGTRLLVL.

This sequence joins TRBV5-1 and TRBJ2-3, with D tentatively TRBD1 (5 bases). Germline V gives CDR1 SGHRS, CDR2 YFSETQ. The CDR3 is 14 residues long. V was pared by 0 bases and J by 6 bases, with 11 bases between. CDR3: CASSLDGAQDTQYF. The CDR3 DNA sequence: TGCGCCAGCAGCTTGGATGGGGCCCAGGATACGCAGTATTTT.

The chain is built from TRBV7-9 and TRBJ1-1; 9 nucleotides align to TRBD1. Per germline, CDR1 SEHNR and CDR2 FQNEAQ (reference sequence). This CDR3 has 16 amino acids. J gave up 5 bases and V 6 bases, and 13 bases lay outside the gene matches. The CDR3 sequence is CASRQSQGALDTEAFF. CDR3 DNA: TGTGCCAGCAGACAATCACAGGGGGCGCTTGATACTGAAGCTTTCTTT.

V and J are TRBV30 and TRBJ2-1, with D perhaps TRBD2 (5 bases). The CDR3 spans 14 residues. Germline V gene data show CDR1 as GTSNPN and CDR2 as SVGIG (reference sequence). With 0 bases removed from V and 7 bases from J, the gap between germline ends came to 13 bases. CDR3 sequence: CAWSVLGTGNEQFF. CDR3 nucleotide sequence: TGTGCCTGGAGTGTACTGGGCACGGGGAATGAGCAGTTCTTC.

The rearrangement uses TRBV7-9 and TRBJ1-6, with D possibly being TRBD1 (5 bases). This CDR3 spans 16 amino acids. The germline V gene encodes CDR1 SEHNR and CDR2 FQNEAQ (reference sequence). V lost 5 bases, J lost 5 bases, and 16 bases lay in between. CDR3 DNA sequence: TGTGCCAGCAGCCCCGACGGGGGAAGAGATAATTCACCCCTCCACTTT. Its translation is CASSPDGGRDNSPLHF.

The V and J genes are TRBV24-1 and TRBJ2-1; 10 bases line up with TRBD2. The CDR3 has 14 residues. Trimming cost V 9 bases and J 6 bases; bases outside gene matches: 7. The germline gives CDR1 KGHDR, CDR2 SFDVKD. CDR3 nucleotides: TGTGCCACCGCTGGAACTAGCGGGATCAATGAGCAGTTCTTC. Its translation is CATAGTSGINEQFF.

The chain carries TRBV24-1 and TRBJ2-5, with 10 positions matching TRBD1. Germline-derived CDR1 and CDR2 are KGHDR and SFDVKD. V lost 4 bases and J lost 5; bases outside the gene matches: 6. The CDR3 is 15 amino acids. CDR3 in amino acids: CATSDPGQGSETQYF. The CDR3, as DNA: TGTGCCACCAGTGACCCGGGACAGGGGTCGGAGACCCAGTACTTC.

The chain links TRBV28 to TRBJ1-2; TRBD1 aligns across 7 bases. Germline trimming cut 6 bases from V and 6 bases from J; bases unmatched to any gene: 13. CDR1 and CDR2 from the germline V gene are MDHEN and SYDVKM. This CDR3 is built from 15 residues. The CDR3 DNA sequence: TGTGCCAGCAGCCGATCCGGGACAGCCGGGGATGGCTACACCTTC. Amino acids: CASSRSGTAGDGYTF.

The chain links TRBV10-3 to TRBJ2-3, with D possibly TRBD2 on 6 matching bases. Germline loops: CDR1 ENHRY, CDR2 SYGVKD. The CDR3 is 11 amino acids. The V gene lost 8 bases and the J gene lost 6 bases, with 9 bases spanning the gap. The CDR3 spells CAIGRGDTQYF. CDR3 DNA sequence: TGTGCCATCGGACGGGGGGATACGCAGTATTTT.

This clone was recorded only once. This chain links TRBV28 with TRBJ1-1; no definite D call. The CDR3 is 11 residues long. V lost 4 bases and J 7 bases, leaving 7 bases between the germline ends. Germline CDR1 reads MDHEN; CDR2 reads SYDVKM. For the CDR3, the DNA is TGTGCCAGCAGTTGGGCCGGTGAAGCTTTCTTT. It specifies CASSWAGEAFF.

This clone was recorded a few times. The chain uses TRBV7-9 and TRBJ1-1; D gene uncertain. Trimming shortened V by 5 bases and J by 6 bases, and 10 bases separated the two germline ends. Germline V gene lookup returns CDR1 SEHNR and CDR2 FQNEAQ (reference sequence). The CDR3 has 12 amino acids. The CDR3 DNA is TGTGCCAGCAGCCCAGAGGCCCCTGAAGCTTTCTTT. Amino acids: CASSPEAPEAFF.

This rearrangement joins TRBV19 to TRBJ1-2; no firm D call. The CDR3 contains 13 residues. With 8 bases removed from V and 4 bases from J, the gap between germline ends came to 14 bases. Germline V CDR1 and CDR2: LNHDA, SQIVND (reference sequence). CDR3 in amino acids: CASSRVSIYGYTF. DNA for the CDR3: TGTGCCAGTTCCCGGGTCTCGATCTATGGCTACACCTTC.

This chain joins TRBV5-6 and TRBJ2-1; the match to TRBD2 covers 16 bases. This CDR3 has 17 residues. The junction had 11 bases not matched to a gene; V was cut back by 7 bases and J by 7 bases. Germline assignment: CDR1 SGHDT and CDR2 YYEEEE. In DNA, the CDR3 is TGTGCCAGCCGACTCGGGACTAGCGGGAGGGCACAAAATGAGCAGTTCTTC. Its protein product is CASRLGTSGRAQNEQFF.

V gene TRBV11-2 combines with J gene TRBJ1-1; TRBD1 is a possible D gene (6 bases). Germline values: CDR1 SGHAT, CDR2 FQNNGV. The CDR3 has 16 amino acids. The germline V and J ends were trimmed by 6 bases and 0 bases, with 17 bases remaining between them. The CDR3 bases are TGTGCCAGCAGTTCAGGGGTGGGGGCTATGAACACTGAAGCTTTCTTT. It is translated as CASSSGVGAMNTEAFF.

The gene calls are TRBV12-5 and TRBJ1-1; 8 positions match TRBD1. Germline V gene lookup returns CDR1 LGHNT and CDR2 FRNRAP. The CDR3 is made up of 12 amino acids. V lost 5 bases, J lost 9 bases, and 5 bases stayed unmatched. CDR3 in DNA: TGTGCTAGTGGTCCCCGGACAGGGAAAGCTTTCTTT. This encodes CASGPRTGKAFF.

V and J are TRBV21-1 and TRBJ2-7; TRBD2, the D gene given by the table, was not confirmed from the DNA. TRBV21-1 is a known pseudogene. The CDR3 length is 10 residues. The CDR3 coding sequence is TGTGCCAGCAGCAACACTAGCGGTGACTTC. Protein: CASSNTSGDF.

This chain links TRBV7-9 with TRBJ2-2, with 9 bases that match TRBD2. The germline CDR1 and CDR2 sequences are SEHNR and FQNEAQ (reference sequence). The junction had 10 bases not matched to a gene; V was cut back by 5 bases and J by 0 bases. CDR3 size: 18 residues. The CDR3 is CASSQYNRTSANTGELFF. The CDR3 DNA follows: TGTGCCAGCAGCCAATATAATCGGACTAGCGCGAACACCGGGGAGCTGTTTTTT. The full variable domain, rest sourced from reference TRBV7-9 and TRBJ2-2, is DTGVSQNPRHKITKRGQNVTFRCDPISEHNRLYWYRQTLGQGPEFLTYFQNEAQLEKSRLLSDRFSAERPKGSFSTLEIQRTEQGDSAMYLCASSQYNRTSANTGELFFGEGSRLTVL.

This clone is a singleton in its sample. The chain uses TRBV4-2 and TRBJ1-5, with D possibly being TRBD1 (5 bases). The ends were cut back, 0 bases at V and 4 bases at J, with 10 bases in the middle. Looked up from germline, CDR1 is LGHNA and CDR2 is YNFKEQ. This CDR3 has 15 residues. The CDR3: CASSQEAGINQPQHF. As DNA, the CDR3 is TGTGCCAGCAGCCAAGAGGCAGGGATTAATCAGCCCCAGCATTTT.

The chain joins TRBV11-1 to TRBJ2-5; possibly TRBD2 for D (5 bases). V lost 1 base and J 4 bases, leaving 7 bases between the germline ends. Germline V lookup: CDR1 SGHAT, CDR2 FQDESV (reference sequence). This CDR3 is built from 13 residues. The CDR3 reads CASSLGTSETQYF. In DNA form, the CDR3 reads TGTGCCAGCAGCTTAGGGACTTCAGAGACCCAGTACTTC. Full variable domain (missing parts from reference TRBV11-1 and TRBJ2-5): EAEVAQSPRYKITEKSQAVAFWCDPISGHATLYWYRQILGQGPELLVQFQDESVVDDSQLPKDRFSAERLKGVDSTLKIQPAELGDSAMYLCASSLGTSETQYFGPGTRLLVL.